This T cell receptor (beta chain) came from a study of CD8+ T cells in alopecia areata. The wider study: Tofacitinib treatment spanned 6 to 18 months, with 6 months off drug afterward.

Treatment given: oral pan-JAK inhibitor, 5-10 mg twice daily. As for this clone: Its antigen is currently unknown.

General study findings and limits: Clarity of TCR sharing across patients fell short of that in mice, possibly HLA-related.

RNA was extracted and reverse transcribed into cDNA as the sequencing template. Here immunoSEQ multiplex PCR was the method, and the copy in TCRdb shows in-frame clones only, minus some. The data show approximately 170,000 clones, 55% to 75% seen once. The CDR3 spans 15 residues. Germline CDR1 is SGHTA and CDR2 is FQGNSA. V shed 5 bases, J shed 2 bases, and the junction held 3 bases outside the gene matches. The sequences come from CD4+ T cells sorted from blood, collected at week 24, from a patient treated with tofacitinib. The genes are TRBV7-2 and TRBJ2-7, with 13 bases lining up with TRBD2. This receptor was taken from a human donor with alopecia areata. The CDR3, as DNA: TGTGCCAGCAGCGAAACTAGCGGGGGGGCCTACGAGCAGTACTTC. Translation gives CASSETSGGAYEQYF.